Included here is one T cell receptor (beta chain) sequence, with context. This entry comes from a study of OX40 agonist ivuxolimab in advanced cancers. The data were produced by immunoSEQ multiplex PCR, yet TCRdb's version contains in-frame clones alone and is incomplete. The sample holds about 52,000 clones, 94% seen once. Germline V gene lookup returns CDR1 SGDLS and CDR2 YYNGEE. This CDR3 has 16 residues. Trimming removed 3 bases from V and 4 bases from J; junction bases left unmatched: 9. V gene TRBV9 combines with J gene TRBJ1-1, with TRBD1 matching 10 bases. This specimen consisted of CD4+ or CD8+ T cells sorted from blood, obtained in a trial of the OX40 agonist ivuxolimab. This clonotype was obtained from an adult with an advanced solid tumor such as melanoma, head and neck, liver or kidney cancer. The CDR3 loop reads CASSAGTGATGTEAFF. The CDR3 DNA reads TGTGCCAGCAGCGCCGGGACAGGGGCCACGGGCACTGAAGCTTTCTTT. Supplemented by reference TRBV9 and TRBJ1-1, the full variable domain reads DSGVTQTPKHLITATGQRVTLRCSPRSGDLSVYWYQQSLDQGLQFLIQYYNGEERAKGNILERFSAQQFPDLHSELNLSSLELGDSALYFCASSAGTGATGTEAFFGQGTRLTVV.